This T cell receptor beta chain is from a study of response to subunit inactivated influenza vaccine. Study observations and caveats: There was a suggestion from the authors that each seasonal influenza vaccination recruits few new T cells.

CDR3 length: 16 amino acids. Germline CDR1 SGHAT, CDR2 FQNNGV. With 5 bases removed from V and 7 bases from J, the gap between germline ends came to 23 bases. Comment on this clonotype: Its antigen is not identified.

Via MiXCR, TCRdb re-called the RT-PCR reads, giving one row per CDR3 protein. The sample includes approximately 570,000 distinct CDR3 sequences, approximately 7.6% of them seen just once. The chain combines TRBV11-2 with TRBJ1-2; TRBD1 might be the D (6 bases). This receptor was taken from a man between 45 and 75 years old who received an inactivated influenza vaccine. The starting material was PBMCs from blood, obtained roughly 24 months after vaccination. CDR3 DNA sequence: TGTGCCAGCAGCCCCCAACCCCGAACAGGGTTCTTTGGCTACACCTTC. This gives the protein CASSPQPRTGFFGYTF.